Described below is a single T cell receptor beta chain sequence and its context. Its antigen specificity is not known. One base away there is no much larger clone; base qualities are not given. The germline V gene encodes CDR1 LNHDA and CDR2 SQIVND (reference sequence). The CDR3 goes from the cysteine to the phenylalanine over 17 residues. Only the CDR3 part of the read is kept: 51 bases, read in frame from the first base. Relative to germline, V is missing 5 bases and J is missing 6 bases, with 18 bases of the junction outside any gene match. The time point label of this sample denotes: baseline before first vaccination. The vaccinee samples were drawn from two UK trials, COV001 and COV002, one of which was a single-blind randomized controlled phase 2/3 trial testing AZD1222 (ChAdOx1 nCoV-19) in healthy adults. For TCRbeta chain sequencing, PBMC samples were collected from trial participants at day 0 and at day 28 after the second dose.

This sample stems from a study of T cell responses to AZD1222 COVID-19 vaccine (dated by TCRdb to about 2021). About the full investigation: AZD1222 recipients whose second dose came at about 4 weeks and those whose second dose came at about 12 weeks were combined into one group, since spike-specific TCR depth and breadth did not differ between the two schedules. A total of more than 230 trial participants underwent TCR sequencing, of whom about 210 received two doses of AZD1222 and some 25 received two doses of the MenACWY control vaccine. Trial participants were enrolled by age into subgroups of 18-55, 56-69 and 70-plus years, and about 150, 27 and 61 TCR-sequenced participants, respectively, were included in these subgroups.

Broad study findings and their caveats: Conclusions about previously exposed vaccinees are limited, since just six or seven AZD1222 recipients were seropositive for SARS-CoV-2 at baseline. Because no day 14 peak-response samples were available, repertoires were characterized only after the peak T cell response. Nearly half of unique spike-specific TCRs reportedly recognized epitopes outside regions mutated in the B.1.351 and B.1.1.7 variants. CD4 TCRs associated with the vaccine covered the entire spike protein, and the dominant responses were in regions 160-218 and 743-854. Participants were mostly white British, with more females than males. The authors suggested clonal diversity may have been underestimated. Spike-specific TCR breadth and depth rose significantly after two AZD1222 doses compared with day 0 and with MenACWY recipients. In the small 56-69-year group, the increase in depth fell short of significance, most likely because of low power.

The CDR3 regions of human TCRbeta chains were analyzed by immunosequencing. In the source study's methods: TCRs in the repertoires were compared against a reference library of SARS-CoV-2-specific TCRs that had been generated with the MIRA antigen-specificity platform. Breadth was defined as the fraction of unique TCRs that were SARS-CoV-2-associated, and depth was defined as the fraction of total T cells that were SARS-CoV-2-associated. Each spike-specific TCR was assigned to its reactive spike region and to a CD4 or CD8 class using the MIRA data. Log10-transformed breadth and depth values were compared by one-way ANOVA with Sidak's multiple comparisons tests. The table was pulled from immuneACCESS by TCRdb, which kept in-frame rearrangements only. Such tables lose some clones; where checked, under half of the loss comes from unresolved V genes, and the rest has no known cause. V and J calls and clone size are copied from that table; D and trimming were computed from the DNA. The sample table shows about 96,000 clones, and approximately 90% are seen once. The top ten constitute under 2% of the sample.

The sequenced sample was peripheral blood, obtained on day 0 of AZD1222 vaccination. The sequence came from an adult in good health. The rearranged segments are TRBV19 and TRBJ1-2; 7 bases in between match TRBD1. The DNA reads as follows: TGTGCCAGTAGTCTCCCGGGGACAGCCGGCGTCAGGGATGGCTACACCTTC. This is translated as CASSLPGTAGVRDGYTF. Joined to the reference TRBV19 and TRBJ1-2 proteins, this CDR3 gives the full variable domain: DGGITQSPKYLFRKEGQNVTLSCEQNLNHDAMYWYRQDPGQGLRLIYYSQIVNDFQKGDIAEGYSVSREKKESFPLTVTSAQKNPTAFYLCASSLPGTAGVRDGYTFGSGTRLTVV.